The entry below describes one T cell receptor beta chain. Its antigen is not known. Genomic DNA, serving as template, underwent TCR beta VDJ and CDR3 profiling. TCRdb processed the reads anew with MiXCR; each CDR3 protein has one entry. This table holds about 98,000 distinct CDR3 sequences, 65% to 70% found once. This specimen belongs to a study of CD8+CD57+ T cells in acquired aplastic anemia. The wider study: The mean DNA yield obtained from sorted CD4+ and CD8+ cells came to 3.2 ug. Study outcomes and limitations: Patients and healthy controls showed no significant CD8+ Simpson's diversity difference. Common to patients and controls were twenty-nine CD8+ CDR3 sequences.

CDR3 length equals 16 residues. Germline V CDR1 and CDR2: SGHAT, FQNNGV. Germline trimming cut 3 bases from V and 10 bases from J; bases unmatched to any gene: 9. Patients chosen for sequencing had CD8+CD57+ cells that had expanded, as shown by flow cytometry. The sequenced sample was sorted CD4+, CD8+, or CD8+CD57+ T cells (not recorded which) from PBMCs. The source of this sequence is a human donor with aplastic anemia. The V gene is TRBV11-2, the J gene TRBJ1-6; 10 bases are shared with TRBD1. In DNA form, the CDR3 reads TGTGCCAGCAGCTTCCGGGACAGGGGAGTGGGATCACCCCTCCACTTT. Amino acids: CASSFRDRGVGSPLHF. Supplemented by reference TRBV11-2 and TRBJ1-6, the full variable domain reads EAGVAQSPRYKIIEKRQSVAFWCNPISGHATLYWYQQILGQGPKLLIQFQNNGVVDDSQLPKDRFSAERLKGVDSTLKIQPAKLEDSAVYLCASSFRDRGVGSPLHFGNGTRLTVT.